This is a list of T cell receptor beta chains from one sample in a study of T cells in Graves' hyperthyroidism and ophthalmopathy. MiXCR was run by TCRdb on the multiplex PCR reads, yielding one entry per CDR3 protein. The sample yields 550,000 to 700,000 distinct CDR3 sequences, 46% seen once. Sequencing used peripheral blood or thyroid tissue (not recorded which). The source of these receptors is an adult woman with Graves' disease, either hyperthyroidism or ophthalmopathy (not recorded which). The CDR3 runs from the conserved cysteine through the conserved F or W. Each record gives: clone size, D gene, J gene, V gene, CDR3 protein, CDR3 DNA. A D gene is named only where the DNA matches it firmly. Not every row has a clone size; where given, it reads once, few, many or a size class.

size: -
D: TRBD2
J: TRBJ2-5
V: TRBV7-9
CDR3: CASSLAGVVKETQYF
DNA: TGCGCCAGCAGCTTGGCGGGGGTGGTGAAGGAGACCCAGTACTTC

size: many
D: TRBD1
J: TRBJ1-2
V: TRBV7-9
CDR3: CASSWGQRVGYTF
DNA: TGTGCCAGCAGCTGGGGACAGCGAGTTGGCTACACCTTC

size: -
D: TRBD1
J: TRBJ1-3
V: TRBV28
CDR3: CASSRTGSRSGNTIYF
DNA: TGTGCCAGCAGCCGGACAGGGTCCCGCTCTGGAAACACCATATATTTT

size: -
D: TRBD2
J: TRBJ2-5
V: TRBV10-2
CDR3: CASRMGGGSETQYF
DNA: TGCGCCAGCCGTATGGGGGGAGGGTCAGAGACCCAGTACTTC

size: once
D: -
J: TRBJ2-2
V: TRBV30
CDR3: CACGQTDTGELFF
DNA: TGTGCCTGCGGACAAACGGACACCGGGGAGCTGTTTTTT

size: many
D: -
J: TRBJ2-7
V: TRBV6-1
CDR3: CASTHEQYF
DNA: TGTGCCAGCACCCACGAGCAGTACTTC

size: many
D: -
J: TRBJ1-2
V: TRBV29-1
CDR3: CSVGSRVGYTF
DNA: TGCAGCGTTGGTAGCAGGGTTGGCTACACCTTC

size: many
D: TRBD1
J: TRBJ2-7
V: TRBV28
CDR3: CASSPRDRGEQYF
DNA: TGTGCCAGCAGTCCTAGGGACAGGGGCGAGCAGTACTTC

size: many
D: TRBD1
J: TRBJ1-2
V: TRBV7-9
CDR3: CASSSWDRGNYGYTF
DNA: TGTGCCAGCAGCTCCTGGGACAGGGGGAACTATGGCTACACCTTC

size: -
D: TRBD1
J: TRBJ2-5
V: TRBV7-2
CDR3: CASSSPPGGDQETQYF
DNA: TGTGCCAGCAGCTCCCCCCCAGGGGGAGACCAAGAGACCCAGTACTTC

size: -
D: -
J: TRBJ2-7
V: TRBV7-9
CDR3: CASSLFGMRSYEQYF
DNA: TGTGCCAGCAGCTTATTCGGGATGCGCTCCTACGAGCAGTACTTC

size: many
D: TRBD1
J: TRBJ2-7
V: TRBV9
CDR3: CASSVGRGLAYEQYF
DNA: TGTGCCAGCAGCGTAGGAAGGGGGCTCGCCTACGAGCAGTACTTC

size: -
D: -
J: TRBJ1-5
V: TRBV6-1
CDR3: CASSTIGMLQPQHF
DNA: TGTGCCAGCAGTACGATCGGGATGCTGCAGCCCCAGCATTTT

size: -
D: TRBD1
J: TRBJ2-5
V: TRBV5-1
CDR3: CASSRLPGQGAGETQYF
DNA: TGTGCCAGCAGCCGCCTTCCGGGACAGGGGGCCGGAGAGACCCAGTACTTC

size: many
D: TRBD2
J: TRBJ2-5
V: TRBV18
CDR3: CASSPPLAGGRETQYF
DNA: TGTGCCAGCTCACCACCGTTGGCGGGAGGACGCGAGACCCAGTACTTC

size: -
D: -
J: TRBJ1-1
V: TRBV20-1
CDR3: CSAPRPGAAKNEAFF
DNA: TGCAGTGCGCCCCGCCCAGGGGCGGCAAAGAATGAAGCTTTCTTT

size: many
D: -
J: TRBJ2-7
V: TRBV29-1
CDR3: CSVVLGGRPYEQYF
DNA: TGCAGCGTTGTTCTTGGCGGAAGACCCTACGAGCAGTACTTC

size: many
D: -
J: TRBJ1-4
V: TRBV2
CDR3: CASIQGLTNEKLFF
DNA: TGTGCCAGTATACAGGGTCTAACTAATGAAAAACTGTTTTTT

size: -
D: TRBD2
J: TRBJ2-5
V: TRBV20-1
CDR3: CSGEGPRRTQYF
DNA: TGCAGTGGGGAGGGACCGAGAAGGACCCAGTACTTC

size: many
D: TRBD1
J: TRBJ2-7
V: TRBV7-9
CDR3: CASSLAGQRLGYSSYEQYF
DNA: TGTGCCAGCAGCTTAGCGGGACAGCGTTTGGGGTACAGCTCCTACGAGCAGTACTTC

size: -
D: -
J: TRBJ1-2
V: TRBV6-5
CDR3: CASSFDRDYSYTF
DNA: TGTGCCAGCAGTTTTGACAGAGACTATAGCTACACCTTC

size: few
D: -
J: TRBJ1-2
V: TRBV9
CDR3: CASSTGGGNYGYTF
DNA: TGTGCCAGCAGCACAGGCGGGGGCAACTATGGCTACACCTTC

size: many
D: -
J: TRBJ2-7
V: TRBV19
CDR3: CASSIQATSYEQYF
DNA: TGTGCCAGTAGTATCCAAGCAACCTCCTACGAGCAGTACTTC

size: many
D: -
J: TRBJ2-7
V: TRBV20-1
CDR3: CSARDPRRTSYEQYF
DNA: TGCAGTGCTAGAGATCCCCGACGAACCTCCTACGAGCAGTACTTC

size: -
D: -
J: TRBJ2-1
V: TRBV28
CDR3: CAIGTGQFF
DNA: TGTGCCATCGGCACAGGGCAGTTCTTC

size: -
D: -
J: TRBJ1-5
V: TRBV20-1
CDR3: CSAREERTQHF
DNA: TGCAGTGCTAGGGAAGAAAGGACCCAGCATTTT

size: -
D: -
J: TRBJ1-6
V: TRBV12-3/TRBV12-4
CDR3: CASSPTNSPLHF
DNA: TGTGCCAGCAGTCCGACAAATTCACCCCTCCACTTT

size: few
D: -
J: TRBJ1-1
V: TRBV27
CDR3: CASSFGPTGRLDTEAFF
DNA: TGTGCCAGCAGTTTCGGGCCCACCGGCCGTTTGGACACTGAAGCTTTCTTT

size: many
D: TRBD2
J: TRBJ2-7
V: TRBV7-3
CDR3: CASSLFAGGAYEQYF
DNA: TGTGCCAGCAGCTTATTCGCGGGAGGTGCCTACGAGCAGTACTTC

size: many
D: -
J: TRBJ1-3
V: TRBV6-1
CDR3: CASIRNSGNTIYF
DNA: TGTGCCAGCATCCGAAACTCTGGAAACACCATATATTTT

size: many
D: -
J: TRBJ1-1
V: TRBV7-9
CDR3: CASSLLEHSKQAPNTEAFF
DNA: TGTGCCAGCAGCCTCCTGGAGCACTCGAAACAGGCCCCGAACACTGAAGCTTTCTTT

size: -
D: TRBD2
J: TRBJ2-5
V: TRBV29-1
CDR3: CSVEAGLAGQTQYF
DNA: TGCAGCGTTGAAGCGGGACTAGCGGGACAGACCCAGTACTTC

size: -
D: TRBD2
J: TRBJ2-7
V: TRBV5-8
CDR3: CASSPRLAGGPKQYF
DNA: TGTGCCAGCAGCCCCAGACTAGCGGGAGGGCCGAAGCAGTACTTC

size: -
D: TRBD1
J: TRBJ1-4
V: TRBV2
CDR3: CASSAGDSLNEKLFF
DNA: TGTGCCAGCAGCGCAGGGGACAGCCTGAATGAAAAACTGTTTTTT

size: many
D: -
J: TRBJ2-5
V: TRBV6-6
CDR3: CAGSPGEETQYF
DNA: TGTGCCGGGTCCCCGGGAGAAGAGACCCAGTACTTC

size: many
D: -
J: TRBJ2-7
V: TRBV7-6
CDR3: CASSSGRDEQYF
DNA: TGTGCCAGCAGCTCGGGGCGGGACGAGCAGTACTTC

size: -
D: -
J: TRBJ2-6
V: TRBV5-1
CDR3: CASSLAVDTEAF
DNA: TGCGCCAGCAGCTTGGCCGTGGACACTGAAGCTTTC

size: -
D: -
J: TRBJ1-6
V: TRBV12-3/TRBV12-4
CDR3: CASSLLSTAESPLHF
DNA: TGTGCCAGCAGTTTACTGTCTACAGCAGAGTCACCCCTCCACTTT

size: -
D: TRBD1
J: TRBJ1-1
V: TRBV20-1
CDR3: CSAREWGQGALEAFF
DNA: TGCAGTGCTAGAGAGTGGGGACAGGGGGCACTAGAAGCTTTCTTT

size: -
D: -
J: TRBJ1-2
V: TRBV7-3
CDR3: CASSLGGAEGYTF
DNA: TGTGCCAGCAGCTTAGGGGGCGCGGAGGGCTACACCTTC

size: -
D: TRBD1
J: TRBJ1-2
V: TRBV7-3
CDR3: CASSLGTGGSVGYTF
DNA: TGTGCCAGCAGCCTTGGGACAGGGGGATCCGTTGGCTACACCTTC

size: many
D: -
J: TRBJ1-2
V: TRBV15
CDR3: CATSRQADNYGYTF
DNA: TGTGCCACCAGCAGACAGGCTGATAACTATGGCTACACCTTC

size: -
D: -
J: TRBJ1-6
V: TRBV5-1
CDR3: CASSLWGAPFNSPLHF
DNA: TGCGCCAGCAGCTTGTGGGGTGCGCCCTTTAATTCACCCCTCCACTTT

size: few
D: -
J: TRBJ1-5
V: TRBV24-1
CDR3: CATSDSGRGNQPQHF
DNA: TGTGCCACCAGTGATTCGGGCAGGGGCAATCAGCCCCAGCATTTT

size: -
D: -
J: TRBJ1-1
V: TRBV6-5
CDR3: CAGGGRSAFF
DNA: TGTGCCGGCGGCGGGAGGTCAGCTTTCTTT

size: -
D: -
J: TRBJ1-1
V: TRBV19
CDR3: CASSIGGGSGTEAFF
DNA: TGTGCCAGTAGTATTGGTGGGGGTAGCGGCACTGAAGCTTTCTTT

size: -
D: -
J: TRBJ1-4
V: TRBV9
CDR3: CASSVAGGENEKLFF
DNA: TGTGCCAGCAGCGTTGCCGGGGGTGAAAATGAAAAACTGTTTTTT

size: many
D: -
J: TRBJ2-7
V: TRBV3-1
CDR3: CASSQENYEQYF
DNA: TGTGCCAGCAGCCAAGAAAACTACGAGCAGTACTTC

size: few
D: TRBD1
J: TRBJ1-3
V: TRBV6-6
CDR3: CASSDGQGPSGNTIYF
DNA: TGTGCCAGCAGCGACGGACAGGGGCCCTCTGGAAACACCATATATTTT

size: -
D: -
J: TRBJ2-5
V: TRBV7-9
CDR3: CASSLAGIEAQYF
DNA: TGTGCCAGCAGCTTAGCCGGGATTGAGGCCCAGTACTTC

size: many
D: TRBD2
J: TRBJ2-7
V: TRBV20-1
CDR3: CSALGRGSPSYEQYF
DNA: TGCAGTGCACTGGGACGCGGGAGTCCCTCCTACGAGCAGTACTTC

size: once
D: -
J: TRBJ1-4
V: TRBV4-1
CDR3: CASSQTRQSSNEKLFF
DNA: TGCGCCAGCAGCCAAACTCGACAGAGCTCTAATGAAAAACTGTTTTTT

size: many
D: -
J: TRBJ2-2
V: TRBV6-1
CDR3: CASSDDGTGELFF
DNA: TGTGCCAGCAGTGACGACGGCACCGGGGAGCTGTTTTTT

size: -
D: TRBD2
J: TRBJ2-2
V: TRBV7-2
CDR3: CASSPRRSGAYELFF
DNA: TGTGCCAGCAGCCCCAGGCGGAGCGGGGCCTACGAGCTGTTTTTT

size: -
D: -
J: TRBJ1-5
V: TRBV12-3/TRBV12-4
CDR3: CASSLEARQPQHF
DNA: TGTGCCAGCAGTTTAGAAGCCCGACAGCCCCAGCATTTT

size: -
D: -
J: TRBJ1-2
V: TRBV6-6
CDR3: CASSSRAGAGGYTF
DNA: TGTGCCAGCAGTTCCAGGGCAGGGGCTGGTGGCTACACCTTC

size: many
D: TRBD2
J: TRBJ2-2
V: TRBV5-1
CDR3: CASSFAGVGTGELFF
DNA: TGCGCCAGCAGCTTCGCGGGAGTGGGTACCGGGGAGCTGTTTTTT

size: -
D: -
J: TRBJ1-4
V: TRBV12-3/TRBV12-4
CDR3: CASSLTSSNEKLFF
DNA: TGTGCCAGCAGCTTGACATCCTCGAATGAAAAACTGTTTTTT